One and the same sample provided the 18 T cell receptor beta chains below, sequenced in a study of blood T cell repertoires in COVID-19. Sequencing used immunoSEQ multiplex PCR; TCRdb keeps in-frame clones, though not all of them. Of over 150,000 clones listed, approximately 87% are singletons. Sequenced material: peripheral blood. The receptors here all came from a woman aged 70-85 years with COVID-19, enrolled during active disease.

This clone was observed once. The chain recombines TRBV19 with TRBJ1-1, with D possibly matching TRBD1 (6 bases). Germline loops: CDR1 LNHDA, CDR2 SQIVND (reference sequence). With 5 bases removed from V and 5 bases from J, the gap between germline ends came to 18 bases. The CDR3 runs 15 residues. CDR3 protein: CASSSSGATETEAFF. The CDR3 DNA sequence: TGTGCCAGTAGTTCGTCAGGGGCGACAGAGACTGAAGCTTTCTTT.

There are a few counts of this clone. V gene TRBV2 combines with J gene TRBJ2-2, with D possibly matching TRBD1 (6 bases). The germline gives CDR1 SNHLY, CDR2 FYNNEI. The V end was cut by 8 bases, the J end by 0 bases, with 10 bases between. CDR3 length: 14 residues. The CDR3 is CASYEGANTGELFF. Written as DNA, the CDR3 is TGTGCCAGCTATGAGGGGGCGAACACCGGGGAGCTGTTTTTT.

This rearrangement joins TRBV19 to TRBJ1-4; no definite D call. Trimming stripped 6 bases from V and 1 base from J, with 9 bases between. This CDR3 region has 14 residues. Per germline, CDR1 LNHDA and CDR2 SQIVND (reference sequence). CDR3 bases: TGTGCCAGTAGACGAGGAGTAACTAATGAAAAACTGTTTTTT. Protein sequence: CASRRGVTNEKLFF.

V gene TRBV7-9 combines with J gene TRBJ1-4, with a weak D call TRBD1 (6 bases). V lost 0 bases and J 14 bases, leaving 16 bases between the germline ends. Germline-derived CDR1 and CDR2 are SEHNR and FQNEAQ (reference sequence). This CDR3 region has 14 residues. CDR3 sequence reads: CASSLAGADDLLFF. In DNA, the CDR3 is TGTGCCAGCAGCTTAGCGGGGGCAGATGATTTGCTGTTTTTT.

Within the sample, this clone is medium-sized. The V call is TRBV4-1, the J call TRBJ2-7; tentatively, D is TRBD1 (6 bases). Germline CDR1 and CDR2: MGHRA and YSYEKL. CDR3 length equals 13 residues. Trimming shortened V by 2 bases and J by 2 bases, and 7 bases separated the two germline ends. The CDR3 here is CASSQTGTYEQYF. In DNA, the CDR3 is TGCGCCAGCAGCCAAACAGGGACCTACGAGCAGTACTTC.

The chain carries TRBV15 and TRBJ2-5, with 7 positions matching TRBD2. The CDR3 length is 15 residues. The V gene's germline CDR1 is LNHNV and CDR2 YYDKDF (reference sequence). The V and J ends lost 5 bases and 5 bases, in that order; junction bases with no gene match: 11. This CDR3 reads CATSPRGGRSETQYF. CDR3 bases: TGTGCCACCAGCCCGAGGGGCGGGAGAAGTGAGACCCAGTACTTC. Full variable domain (remainder filled in from reference TRBV15 and TRBJ2-5): DAMVIQNPRYQVTQFGKPVTLSCSQTLNHNVMYWYQQKSSQAPKLLFHYYDKDFNNEADTPDNFQSRRPNTSFCFLDIRSPGLGDTAMYLCATSPRGGRSETQYFGPGTRLLVL.

The chain has TRBV19 and TRBJ1-5; the match to TRBD1 covers 8 bases. The ends lost 4 bases at V and 6 bases at J; junction bases unmatched: 5. CDR3 length: 14 amino acids. Germline CDR1 reads LNHDA; CDR2 reads SQIVND (reference sequence). The CDR3 coding sequence is TGTGCCAGTAGTAGGGGACAGGTCCTTCAGCCCCAGCATTTT. Encoded protein: CASSRGQVLQPQHF.

This clone came up a few times. The chain links TRBV19 to TRBJ1-5; D is ambiguous. The CDR3 contains 13 residues. The V and J ends lost 7 bases and 4 bases respectively, with 11 bases between them. In germline, CDR1 is LNHDA, CDR2 SQIVND (reference sequence). This chain's CDR3 is CASTGNRNQPQHF. The CDR3 nucleotides read TGTGCCAGTACAGGTAACAGAAATCAGCCCCAGCATTTT.

CDR3 amino acids: CATSDLNYGYTF. The CDR3 DNA sequence: TGTGCCACCAGTGATCTGAACTATGGCTACACCTTC. This chain connects TRBV24-1 to TRBJ1-2, with D unresolved. Trimming pared 3 bases from V and 2 bases from J, leaving 3 bases between. Germline assignment: CDR1 KGHDR and CDR2 SFDVKD. This CDR3 spans 12 amino acids.

This chain joins TRBV2 and TRBJ2-5; 11 positions agree with TRBD2. The CDR3 runs 15 residues. J lost 5 bases, V lost 3 bases, and 5 bases had no gene match. Germline values: CDR1 SNHLY, CDR2 FYNNEI. The DNA of the CDR3 is TGTGCCAGCAGTGAGTTAGCGGGAGGGTTCGAGACCCAGTACTTC. Translated: CASSELAGGFETQYF. The full variable domain, rest sourced from reference TRBV2 and TRBJ2-5, is EPEVTQTPSHQVTQMGQEVILRCVPISNHLYFYWYRQILGQKVEFLVSFYNNEISEKSEIFDDQFSVERPDGSNFTLKIRSTKLEDSAMYFCASSELAGGFETQYFGPGTRLLVL.

The chain carries TRBV3-1 (or the pseudogene TRBV3-2) and TRBJ1-4, with TRBD1 matching over 8 bases. The CDR3 extends over 14 amino acids. Germline CDR1 and CDR2: LGHDT and YNNKEL (reference sequence). J lost 7 bases, V lost 4 bases, and 5 bases had no gene match. The CDR3 nucleotides read TGTGCCAGCAGCCCCCCTGGACAGGGTGAAAAACTGTTTTTT. Its translation: CASSPPGQGEKLFF.

J is TRBJ1-4 and V is TRBV28; 8 nucleotides align to TRBD1. V shed 2 bases and J 8 bases; nucleotides not matched to a gene: 10. The CDR3 runs 16 residues. Germline assignment: CDR1 MDHEN and CDR2 SYDVKM. The CDR3 protein is CASSLIKGTGREKLFF. CDR3 DNA: TGTGCCAGCAGTTTAATTAAGGGGACAGGAAGGGAAAAACTGTTTTTT.

The CDR3 loop is CASSQQTSGDVPYEQYF. The CDR3 DNA is TGTGCCAGCAGCCAACAGACTAGCGGGGACGTCCCCTACGAGCAGTACTTC. The rearrangement links TRBV4-2 to TRBJ2-7; 11 nucleotides agree with TRBD2. V shed 2 bases and J 2 bases; nucleotides not matched to a gene: 8. Germline CDR1 is LGHNA and CDR2 is YNFKEQ. The CDR3 covers 17 residues.

This clone was seen a single time. The V and J genes are TRBV5-4 and TRBJ2-7; D is unclear. Germline V gene lookup returns CDR1 SGHNT and CDR2 YYREEE (reference sequence). This CDR3 contains 12 residues. The V gene lost 0 bases and the J gene lost 6 bases, with 7 bases spanning the gap. This chain's CDR3 is CASSLVLGEQYF. The CDR3, as DNA: TGTGCCAGCAGCTTGGTCCTCGGCGAGCAGTACTTC.

In this sample, this clone turned up a few times. The chain recombines TRBV3-1 (or the pseudogene TRBV3-2) with TRBJ1-3; no firm D call. Germline CDR1 LGHDT, CDR2 YNNKEL (reference sequence). V was pared by 2 bases and J by 0 bases, with 8 bases between. This CDR3 has 15 amino acids. The CDR3 sequence: CASSQLLSSGNTIYF. DNA for the CDR3: TGTGCCAGCAGCCAATTATTGAGCTCTGGAAACACCATATATTTT.

The chain carries TRBV6-1 and TRBJ2-5, with 7 bases identical to TRBD2. The CDR3 runs 15 residues. CDR1 and CDR2 (germline): MNHNS, SASEGT. Trimming removed 3 bases from V and 3 bases from J; junction bases left unmatched: 7. The CDR3 protein is CASSEFMGGEETQYF. The DNA of the CDR3 is TGTGCCAGCAGTGAGTTCATGGGGGGGGAAGAGACCCAGTACTTC.

This clone was detected only once. The chain uses TRBV6-5 and TRBJ1-1; 9 bases are a match to TRBD1. The junction had 8 bases not matched to a gene; V was cut back by 6 bases and J by 6 bases. The CDR3 is 14 residues long. Germline assignment: CDR1 MNHEY and CDR2 SVGAGI. CDR3 loop: CASSGQGLRPEAFF. CDR3 nucleotide sequence: TGTGCCAGCAGCGGACAGGGGTTGAGGCCTGAAGCTTTCTTT.

V and J are TRBV6-6 and TRBJ1-5, with 9 bases that match TRBD1. The length of the CDR3 is 13 residues. CDR1 is MNHNY, CDR2 SVGAGI, per germline (reference sequence). V lost 7 bases and J lost 4; bases outside the gene matches: 2. Here the CDR3 reads CASNRGQNQPQHF. The CDR3, as DNA: TGTGCCAGCAACAGGGGGCAAAATCAGCCCCAGCATTTT.